This T cell receptor beta chain was recorded in a study of long-term antiretroviral therapy in people with HIV. Whole-study results and caveats: Whereas controls had wider CDR3 length ranges, HIV repertoires had narrower ones.

It was version v3.0 of the immunoSEQ assay that was run at survey level. Only in-frame clones appear in the TCRdb table, and some are missing; sequencing was by immunoSEQ multiplex PCR. The sample lists over 30,000 clones, around 85% occurring once. This CDR3 region has 14 residues. The germline V gene has CDR1 MNHEY and CDR2 SVGAGI. V gave up 6 bases and J gave up 5 bases; unmatched junction bases: 6. With respect to this clone: Its target is unknown.

The receptor comes from a woman aged 45-65 years with HIV. The sequencing here drew on unsorted PBMCs, taken 3.1 years after starting antiretroviral therapy. The V and J genes are TRBV6-5 and TRBJ2-2; 7 bases are a match to TRBD1. CDR3 residues: CASRPTGQTGELFF. The DNA for the CDR3 is TGTGCCAGCAGGCCGACAGGGCAGACCGGGGAGCTGTTTTTT.